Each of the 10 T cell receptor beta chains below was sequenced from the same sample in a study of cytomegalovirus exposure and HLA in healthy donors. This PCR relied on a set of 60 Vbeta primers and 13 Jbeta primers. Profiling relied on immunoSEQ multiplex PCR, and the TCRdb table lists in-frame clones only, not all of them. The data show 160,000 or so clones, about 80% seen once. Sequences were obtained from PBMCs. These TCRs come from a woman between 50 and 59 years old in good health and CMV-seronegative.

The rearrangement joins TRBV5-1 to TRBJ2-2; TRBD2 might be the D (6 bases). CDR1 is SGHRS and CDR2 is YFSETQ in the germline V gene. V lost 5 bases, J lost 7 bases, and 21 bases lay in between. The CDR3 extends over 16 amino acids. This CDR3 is CASRPEGLGGIGELFF. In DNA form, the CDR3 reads TGCGCCAGCAGACCGGAGGGGCTTGGCGGGATCGGGGAGCTGTTTTTT.

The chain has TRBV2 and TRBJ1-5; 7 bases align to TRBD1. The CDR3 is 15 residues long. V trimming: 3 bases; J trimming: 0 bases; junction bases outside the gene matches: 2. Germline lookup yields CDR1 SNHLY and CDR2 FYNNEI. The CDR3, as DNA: TGTGCCAGCAGTGATCAGGGGGATAGCAATCAGCCCCAGCATTTT. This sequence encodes CASSDQGDSNQPQHF.

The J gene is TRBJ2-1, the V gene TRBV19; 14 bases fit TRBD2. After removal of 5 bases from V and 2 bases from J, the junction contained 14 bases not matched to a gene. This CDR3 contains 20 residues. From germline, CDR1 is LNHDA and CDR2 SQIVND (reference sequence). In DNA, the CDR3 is TGTGCCAGTAGTCCCAACCCGGGACTAGCGGGAGCTAATACCTACAATGAGCAGTTCTTC. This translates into CASSPNPGLAGANTYNEQFF.

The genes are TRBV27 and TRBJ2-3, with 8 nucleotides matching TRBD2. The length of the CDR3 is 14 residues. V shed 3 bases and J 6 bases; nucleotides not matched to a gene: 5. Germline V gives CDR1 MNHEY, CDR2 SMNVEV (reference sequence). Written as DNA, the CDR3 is TGTGCCAGCAGTTTCCCCGGGGGGGCTGATACGCAGTATTTT. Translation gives CASSFPGGADTQYF.

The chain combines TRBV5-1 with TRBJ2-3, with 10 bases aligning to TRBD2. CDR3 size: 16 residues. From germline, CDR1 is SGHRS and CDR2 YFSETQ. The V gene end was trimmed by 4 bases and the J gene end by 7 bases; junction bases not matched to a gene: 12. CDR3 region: CASSASPSGGQNTQYF. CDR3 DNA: TGCGCCAGCAGCGCGAGCCCTAGCGGGGGCCAGAATACGCAGTATTTT.

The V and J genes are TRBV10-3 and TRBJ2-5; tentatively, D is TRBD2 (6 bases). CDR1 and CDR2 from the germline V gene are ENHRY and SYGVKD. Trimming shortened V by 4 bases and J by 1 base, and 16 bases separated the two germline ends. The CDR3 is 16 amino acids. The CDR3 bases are TGTGCCATCAGTGGCCGGGTAGCGGAGCCCCAAGAGACCCAGTACTTC. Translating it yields CAISGRVAEPQETQYF.

In DNA form, the CDR3 reads TGCAGTGCCGTGAGTTCAGGGGGCTACACCTTC. Translation gives CSAVSSGGYTF. The rearrangement joins TRBV20-1 to TRBJ1-2; D is possibly TRBD1 (5 bases). The V and J ends lost 6 bases and 8 bases respectively, with 13 bases between them. Germline V CDR1 and CDR2: DFQATT, SNEGSKA (reference sequence). The CDR3 contains 11 residues.

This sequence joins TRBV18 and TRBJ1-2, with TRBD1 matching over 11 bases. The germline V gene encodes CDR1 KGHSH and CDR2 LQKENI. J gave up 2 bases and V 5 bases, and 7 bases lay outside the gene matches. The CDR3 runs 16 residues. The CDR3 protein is CASSVDRDRGNYGYTF. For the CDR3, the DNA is TGTGCCAGCTCAGTCGATCGGGACAGGGGGAACTATGGCTACACCTTC.

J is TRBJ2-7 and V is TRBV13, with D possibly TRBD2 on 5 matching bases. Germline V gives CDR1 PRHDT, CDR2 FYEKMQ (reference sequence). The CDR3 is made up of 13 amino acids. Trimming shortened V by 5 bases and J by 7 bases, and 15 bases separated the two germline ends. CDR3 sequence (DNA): TGTGCCAGCAGCCAGGACCGGACGGGAGAGCAGTACTTC. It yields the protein CASSQDRTGEQYF.

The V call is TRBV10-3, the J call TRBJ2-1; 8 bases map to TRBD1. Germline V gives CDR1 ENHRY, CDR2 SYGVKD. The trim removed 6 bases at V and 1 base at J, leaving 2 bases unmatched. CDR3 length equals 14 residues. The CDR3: CAIRTGESYNEQFF. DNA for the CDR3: TGTGCCATCAGGACAGGGGAGTCCTACAATGAGCAGTTCTTC.